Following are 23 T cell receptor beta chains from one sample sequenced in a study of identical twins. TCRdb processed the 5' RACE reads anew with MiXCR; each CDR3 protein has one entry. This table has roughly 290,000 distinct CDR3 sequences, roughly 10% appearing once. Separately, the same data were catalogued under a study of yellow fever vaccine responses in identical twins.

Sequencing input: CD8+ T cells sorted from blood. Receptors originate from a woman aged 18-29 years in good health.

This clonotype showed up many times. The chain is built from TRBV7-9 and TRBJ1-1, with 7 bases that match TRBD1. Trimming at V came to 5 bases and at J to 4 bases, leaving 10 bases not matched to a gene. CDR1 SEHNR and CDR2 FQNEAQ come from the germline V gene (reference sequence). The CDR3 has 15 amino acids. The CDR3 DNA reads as TGTGCCAGCAGCACTCGACAGGGCTTGAGCACTGAAGCTTTCTTT. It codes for CASSTRQGLSTEAFF.

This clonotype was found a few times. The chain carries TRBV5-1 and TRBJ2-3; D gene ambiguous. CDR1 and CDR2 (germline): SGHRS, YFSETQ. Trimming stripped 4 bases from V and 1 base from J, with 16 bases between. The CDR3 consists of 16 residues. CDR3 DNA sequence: TGCGCCAGCAGCACGAATGGCGTATCGCGCACAGATACGCAGTATTTT. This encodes CASSTNGVSRTDTQYF.

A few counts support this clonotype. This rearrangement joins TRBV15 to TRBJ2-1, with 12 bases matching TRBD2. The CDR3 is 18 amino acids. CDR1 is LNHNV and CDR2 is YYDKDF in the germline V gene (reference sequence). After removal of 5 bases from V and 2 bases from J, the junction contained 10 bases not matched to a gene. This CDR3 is CATSSRTSGERTYNEQFF. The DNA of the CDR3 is TGTGCCACCAGCTCCCGGACTAGCGGGGAGAGGACCTACAATGAGCAGTTCTTC. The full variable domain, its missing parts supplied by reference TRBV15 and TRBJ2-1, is DAMVIQNPRYQVTQFGKPVTLSCSQTLNHNVMYWYQQKSSQAPKLLFHYYDKDFNNEADTPDNFQSRRPNTSFCFLDIRSPGLGDTAMYLCATSSRTSGERTYNEQFFGPGTRLTVL.

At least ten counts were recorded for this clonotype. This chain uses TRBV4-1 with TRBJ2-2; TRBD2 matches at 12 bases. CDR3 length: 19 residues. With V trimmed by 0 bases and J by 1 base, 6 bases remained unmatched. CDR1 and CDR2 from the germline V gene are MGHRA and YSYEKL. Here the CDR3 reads CASSQDKTSGGRNTGELFF. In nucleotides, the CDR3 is TGCGCCAGCAGCCAAGATAAAACTAGCGGGGGGAGGAACACCGGGGAGCTGTTTTTT.

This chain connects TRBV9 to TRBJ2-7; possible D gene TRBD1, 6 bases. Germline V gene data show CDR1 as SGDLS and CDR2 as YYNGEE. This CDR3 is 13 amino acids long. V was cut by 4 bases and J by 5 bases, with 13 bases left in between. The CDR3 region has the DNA TGTGCCAGCAGCCCCACAGGGAGCAACGAGCAGTACTTC. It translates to CASSPTGSNEQYF.

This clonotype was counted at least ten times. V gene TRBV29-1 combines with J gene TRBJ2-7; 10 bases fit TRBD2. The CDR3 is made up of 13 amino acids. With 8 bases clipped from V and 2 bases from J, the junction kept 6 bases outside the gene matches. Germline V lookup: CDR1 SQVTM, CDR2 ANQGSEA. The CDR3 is CSIPSGRAYEQYF. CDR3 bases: TGCAGCATTCCGAGCGGGAGGGCCTACGAGCAGTACTTC.

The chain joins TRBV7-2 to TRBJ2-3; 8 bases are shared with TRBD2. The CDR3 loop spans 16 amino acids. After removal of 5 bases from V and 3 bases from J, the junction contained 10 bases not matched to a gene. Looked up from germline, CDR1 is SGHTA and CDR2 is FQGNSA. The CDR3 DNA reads TGTGCCAGCAGCCTTAATAGCGGGGAGGGAACAGATACGCAGTATTTT. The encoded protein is CASSLNSGEGTDTQYF.

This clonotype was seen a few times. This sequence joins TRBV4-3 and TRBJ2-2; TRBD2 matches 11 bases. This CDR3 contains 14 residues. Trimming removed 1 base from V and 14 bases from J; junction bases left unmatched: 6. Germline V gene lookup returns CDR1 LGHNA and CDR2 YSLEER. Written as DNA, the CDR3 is TGCGCCAGCAGCCAAGCACTAGCGGGAGTGGAACTGTTTTTT. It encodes CASSQALAGVELFF.

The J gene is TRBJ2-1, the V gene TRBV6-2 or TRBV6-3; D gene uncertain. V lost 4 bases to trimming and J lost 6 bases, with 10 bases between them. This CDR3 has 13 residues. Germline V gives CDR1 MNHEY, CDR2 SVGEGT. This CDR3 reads CASSSRLRNEQFF. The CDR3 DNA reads TGTGCCAGCAGTTCTAGACTCCGCAATGAGCAGTTCTTC.

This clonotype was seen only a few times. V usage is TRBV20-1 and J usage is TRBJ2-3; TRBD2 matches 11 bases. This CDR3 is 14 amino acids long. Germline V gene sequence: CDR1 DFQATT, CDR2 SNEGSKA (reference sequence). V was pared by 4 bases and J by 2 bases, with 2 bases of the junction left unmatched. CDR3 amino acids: CSATTSGNTDTQYF. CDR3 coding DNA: TGCAGTGCTACGACTAGCGGGAACACAGATACGCAGTATTTT.

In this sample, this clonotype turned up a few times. DNA for the CDR3: TGTGCCAGCAGCGTAGGGGTACTCTACGAGCAGTACTTC. Protein product: CASSVGVLYEQYF. J is TRBJ2-7 and V is TRBV9; D is unclear. Germline V lookup: CDR1 SGDLS, CDR2 YYNGEE. This CDR3 contains 13 residues. V was cut by 0 bases and J by 3 bases, with 7 bases left in between.

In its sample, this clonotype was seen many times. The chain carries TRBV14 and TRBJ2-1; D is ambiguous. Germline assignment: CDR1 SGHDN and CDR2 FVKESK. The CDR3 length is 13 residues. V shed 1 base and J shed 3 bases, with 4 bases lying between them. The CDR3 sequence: CASSQGFYNEQFF. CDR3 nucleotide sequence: TGTGCCAGCAGCCAAGGGTTCTACAATGAGCAGTTCTTC.

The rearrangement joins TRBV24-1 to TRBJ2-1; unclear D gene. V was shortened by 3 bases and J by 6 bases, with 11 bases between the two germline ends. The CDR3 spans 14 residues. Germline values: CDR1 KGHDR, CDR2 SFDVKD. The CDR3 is CATSDTLWGNEQFF. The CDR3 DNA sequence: TGTGCCACCAGTGATACCTTGTGGGGCAATGAGCAGTTCTTC.

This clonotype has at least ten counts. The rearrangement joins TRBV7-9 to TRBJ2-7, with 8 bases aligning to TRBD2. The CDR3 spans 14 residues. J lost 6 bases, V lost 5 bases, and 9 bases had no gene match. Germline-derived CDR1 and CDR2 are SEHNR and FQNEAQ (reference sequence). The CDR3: CASSSGTSTVEQYF. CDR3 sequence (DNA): TGTGCCAGCAGCAGCGGGACTAGTACGGTCGAGCAGTACTTC.

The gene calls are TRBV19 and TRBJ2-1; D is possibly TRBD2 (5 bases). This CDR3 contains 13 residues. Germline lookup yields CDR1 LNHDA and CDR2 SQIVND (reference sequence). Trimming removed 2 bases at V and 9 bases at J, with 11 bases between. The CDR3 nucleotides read TGTGCCAGTAGTATATCGAGGGTCGGTGAGCAGTTCTTC. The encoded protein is CASSISRVGEQFF.

Written as DNA, the CDR3 is TGTGCCACCAGCAGCGACACAGGGAGAGAGACCCAGTACTTC. This sequence encodes CATSSDTGRETQYF. J is TRBJ2-5 and V is TRBV15; possibly TRBD1 for D (6 bases). Trimming removed 3 bases at V and 4 bases at J, with 12 bases between. CDR1 is LNHNV and CDR2 is YYDKDF in the germline V gene (reference sequence). The CDR3 sequence is 14 residues long.

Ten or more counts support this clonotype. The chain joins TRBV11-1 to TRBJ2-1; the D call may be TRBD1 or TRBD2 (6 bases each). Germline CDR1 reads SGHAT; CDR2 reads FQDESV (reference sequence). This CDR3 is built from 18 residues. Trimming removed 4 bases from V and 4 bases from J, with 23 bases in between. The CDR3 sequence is CASSSTRDIWRVYNEQFF. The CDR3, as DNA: TGTGCCAGCAGCTCGACCCGGGACATCTGGAGGGTGTACAATGAGCAGTTCTTC.

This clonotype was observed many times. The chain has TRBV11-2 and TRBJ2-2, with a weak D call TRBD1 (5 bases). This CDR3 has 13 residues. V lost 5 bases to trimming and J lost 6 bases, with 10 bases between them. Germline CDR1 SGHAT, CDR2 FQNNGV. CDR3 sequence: CASSPQGAGELFF. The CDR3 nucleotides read TGTGCCAGCAGCCCCCAGGGCGCCGGGGAGCTGTTTTTT.

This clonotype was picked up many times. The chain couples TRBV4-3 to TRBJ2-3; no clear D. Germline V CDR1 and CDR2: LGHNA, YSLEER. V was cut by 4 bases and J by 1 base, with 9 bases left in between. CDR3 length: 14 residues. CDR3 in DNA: TGCGCCAGCAGCCTCTTTGCAGGCACAGATACGCAGTATTTT. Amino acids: CASSLFAGTDTQYF.

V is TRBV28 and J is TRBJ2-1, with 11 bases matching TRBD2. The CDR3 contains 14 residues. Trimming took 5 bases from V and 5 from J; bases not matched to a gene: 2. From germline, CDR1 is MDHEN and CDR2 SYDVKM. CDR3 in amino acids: CASSRGLADNEQFF. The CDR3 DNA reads TGTGCCAGCAGTAGGGGACTAGCGGACAATGAGCAGTTCTTC.

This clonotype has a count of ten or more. The CDR3 loop reads CASSYGYNEQFF. DNA of the CDR3: TGTGCCAGCAGTTACGGATACAATGAGCAGTTCTTC. The chain has TRBV6-2 or TRBV6-3 and TRBJ2-1; D is uncertain. Looked up from germline, CDR1 is MNHEY and CDR2 is SVGEGT. CDR3 size: 12 residues. The V end was cut by 2 bases, the J end by 4 bases, with 3 bases between.

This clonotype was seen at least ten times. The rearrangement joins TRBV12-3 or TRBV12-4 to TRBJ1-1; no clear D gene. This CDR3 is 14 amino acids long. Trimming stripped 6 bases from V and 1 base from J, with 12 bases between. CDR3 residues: CASRGFQANTEAFF. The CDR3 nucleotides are TGTGCCAGCAGGGGATTCCAGGCGAACACTGAAGCTTTCTTT.

CDR3 DNA: TGCAGTGCTATCGACCCTCCGGGACTAGCGTTCAATGAGCAGTTCTTC. It specifies CSAIDPPGLAFNEQFF. The chain carries TRBV20-1 and TRBJ2-1; TRBD2 aligns across 10 bases. In germline, CDR1 is DFQATT, CDR2 SNEGSKA (reference sequence). CDR3 size: 16 residues. The ends lost 4 bases at V and 6 bases at J; junction bases unmatched: 12.